A selection of T cell receptor beta chains follows, all from one sample in a study of blood T cell repertoires in COVID-19. The protocol was immunoSEQ multiplex PCR, while the TCRdb copy is restricted to in-frame clones and leaves out a portion. The sample has about 200,000 clones, 75% to 85% seen once. The specimen sequenced was PBMCs or T cells enriched from blood (not recorded which). The receptors originated from a middle-aged woman with acute COVID-19. Both conserved end residues are part of each CDR3. A D gene is named only where the DNA matches it firmly. Only some rows state a clone size, as once, few, many or a class for expanded clones.

J gene: TRBJ2-3
V gene: TRBV19
D gene: TRBD2
clone size: .
CDR3 length: 16
CDR3 protein: CASSIFGGGALDTQYF
CDR3 DNA: TGTGCCAGTAGTATTTTCGGCGGGGGGGCCCTAGATACGCAGTATTTT

J gene: TRBJ1-3
V gene: TRBV6-6
D gene: .
clone size: .
CDR3 length: 15
CDR3 protein: CASSYSRGGGNTIYF
CDR3 DNA: TGTGCCAGCAGTTACTCGAGGGGAGGCGGAAACACCATATATTTT

J gene: TRBJ2-3
V gene: TRBV7-8
D gene: TRBD1
clone size: few
CDR3 length: 17
CDR3 protein: CASSLGGTVLSTDTQYF
CDR3 DNA: TGTGCCAGCAGCTTAGGAGGGACAGTGCTGAGCACAGATACGCAGTATTTT

J gene: TRBJ1-5
V gene: TRBV16
D gene: TRBD1
clone size: .
CDR3 length: 15
CDR3 protein: CASSRDRGPNQPQHF
CDR3 DNA: TGTGCCAGCAGCCGCGACAGGGGGCCAAATCAGCCCCAGCATTTT

J gene: TRBJ2-5
V gene: TRBV12-3/TRBV12-4
D gene: .
clone size: .
CDR3 length: 11
CDR3 protein: CASTPQRTQYF
CDR3 DNA: TGTGCCAGCACTCCCCAGCGGACCCAGTACTTC

J gene: TRBJ2-1
V gene: TRBV5-6
D gene: .
clone size: .
CDR3 length: 13
CDR3 protein: CASSLGGYNEQFF
CDR3 DNA: TGTGCCAGCAGCTTGGGCGGCTACAATGAGCAGTTCTTC

J gene: TRBJ2-1
V gene: TRBV29-1
D gene: TRBD2
clone size: .
CDR3 length: 14
CDR3 protein: CSVARAGVHNEQFF
CDR3 DNA: TGCAGCGTCGCGCGCGCGGGAGTGCACAATGAGCAGTTCTTC

J gene: TRBJ2-1
V gene: TRBV27
D gene: TRBD1
clone size: .
CDR3 length: 14
CDR3 protein: CASFRGQGDNEQFF
CDR3 DNA: TGTGCCAGCTTCAGGGGACAGGGGGACAATGAGCAGTTCTTC

J gene: TRBJ2-3
V gene: TRBV6-4
D gene: .
clone size: .
CDR3 length: 14
CDR3 protein: CASSDSMSTDTQYF
CDR3 DNA: TGTGCCAGCAGTGACTCTATGAGCACAGATACGCAGTATTTT

J gene: TRBJ2-7
V gene: TRBV19
D gene: TRBD2
clone size: .
CDR3 length: 13
CDR3 protein: CASSMGLVYEQYF
CDR3 DNA: TGTGCCAGTAGTATGGGACTAGTCTACGAGCAGTACTTC

J gene: TRBJ2-3
V gene: TRBV21-1
D gene: .
clone size: .
CDR3 length: 18
CDR3 protein: CASSNPTGTSGHTDTQYF
CDR3 DNA: TGTGCCAGCAGCAACCCAACCGGGACTAGCGGACACACAGATACGCAGTATTTT

J gene: TRBJ1-4
V gene: TRBV5-4
D gene: TRBD1
clone size: .
CDR3 length: 15
CDR3 protein: CASSSRGRLGEKLFF
CDR3 DNA: TGTGCCAGCAGCTCCAGGGGGCGCTTAGGTGAAAAACTGTTTTTT

J gene: TRBJ1-4
V gene: TRBV7-9
D gene: .
clone size: .
CDR3 length: 15
CDR3 protein: CASSLSGARGEKLFF
CDR3 DNA: TGTGCCAGCAGCCTCTCTGGGGCGAGAGGCGAAAAACTGTTTTTT

J gene: TRBJ1-6
V gene: TRBV28
D gene: .
clone size: .
CDR3 length: 14
CDR3 protein: CASTMAGGNSPLHF
CDR3 DNA: TGTGCCAGCACAATGGCCGGAGGGAATTCACCCCTCCACTTT

J gene: TRBJ2-3
V gene: TRBV29-1
D gene: TRBD2
clone size: .
CDR3 length: 14
CDR3 protein: CSSVGGLSTDTQYF
CDR3 DNA: TGCAGCTCAGTGGGAGGGCTGAGCACAGATACGCAGTATTTT

J gene: TRBJ1-1
V gene: TRBV28
D gene: .
clone size: .
CDR3 length: 14
CDR3 protein: CASSPLRGHTEAFF
CDR3 DNA: TGTGCCAGCAGTCCCCTCAGGGGTCACACTGAAGCTTTCTTT

J gene: TRBJ2-4
V gene: TRBV2
D gene: TRBD2
clone size: .
CDR3 length: 15
CDR3 protein: CASLAGAIAKNIQYF
CDR3 DNA: TGTGCCAGCCTAGCGGGAGCGATAGCCAAAAACATTCAGTACTTC

J gene: TRBJ1-6
V gene: TRBV3-1/TRBV3-2
D gene: .
clone size: .
CDR3 length: 16
CDR3 protein: CASSPQGLSYNSPLHF
CDR3 DNA: TGTGCCAGCAGCCCTCAGGGGCTGTCCTATAATTCACCCCTCCACTTT

J gene: TRBJ2-4
V gene: TRBV19
D gene: .
clone size: .
CDR3 length: 13
CDR3 protein: CASSIQGKNIQYF
CDR3 DNA: TGTGCCAGTAGTATACAGGGCAAAAACATTCAGTACTTC

J gene: TRBJ2-2
V gene: TRBV5-8
D gene: TRBD2
clone size: many
CDR3 length: 14
CDR3 protein: CASPRAGGYGELFF
CDR3 DNA: TGTGCCAGCCCTCGAGCGGGGGGCTACGGGGAGCTGTTTTTT

J gene: TRBJ2-7
V gene: TRBV28
D gene: TRBD1
clone size: once
CDR3 length: 13
CDR3 protein: CASRTGGEYEQYF
CDR3 DNA: TGTGCCAGCAGGACAGGGGGAGAGTACGAGCAGTACTTC

J gene: TRBJ1-1
V gene: TRBV19
D gene: .
clone size: .
CDR3 length: 15
CDR3 protein: CASSIWGGANTEAFF
CDR3 DNA: TGTGCCAGTAGTATTTGGGGGGGAGCGAACACTGAAGCTTTCTTT

J gene: TRBJ1-4
V gene: TRBV6-5
D gene: .
clone size: .
CDR3 length: 16
CDR3 protein: CASSSGLSKAGEKLFF
CDR3 DNA: TGTGCCAGCAGTTCCGGACTTTCAAAAGCGGGTGAAAAACTGTTTTTT

J gene: TRBJ1-4
V gene: TRBV4-2
D gene: .
clone size: few
CDR3 length: 13
CDR3 protein: CASARGVGEKLFF
CDR3 DNA: TGTGCCAGCGCCAGGGGAGTCGGTGAAAAACTGTTTTTT

J gene: TRBJ1-4
V gene: TRBV19
D gene: TRBD1
clone size: once
CDR3 length: 14
CDR3 protein: CASSPGQGGEKLFF
CDR3 DNA: TGTGCCAGTAGTCCCGGACAGGGAGGTGAAAAACTGTTTTTT

J gene: TRBJ2-1
V gene: TRBV11-3
D gene: TRBD1
clone size: few
CDR3 length: 15
CDR3 protein: CASSARQGAWNEQFF
CDR3 DNA: TGTGCCAGCAGCGCCCGACAGGGGGCTTGGAATGAGCAGTTCTTC

J gene: TRBJ2-7
V gene: TRBV30
D gene: .
clone size: .
CDR3 length: 12
CDR3 protein: CAGTQGTYEQYF
CDR3 DNA: TGTGCCGGGACCCAAGGGACATATGAGCAGTACTTC

J gene: TRBJ1-3
V gene: TRBV5-4
D gene: TRBD1
clone size: .
CDR3 length: 15
CDR3 protein: CASSSQGAGGNTIYF
CDR3 DNA: TGTGCCAGCAGCTCCCAGGGGGCAGGGGGAAACACCATATATTTT

J gene: TRBJ2-3
V gene: TRBV10-3
D gene: TRBD1
clone size: .
CDR3 length: 16
CDR3 protein: CAISAPGTGSPDTQYF
CDR3 DNA: TGTGCCATCAGTGCTCCCGGGACAGGGAGCCCAGATACGCAGTATTTT

J gene: TRBJ1-4
V gene: TRBV4-1
D gene: TRBD1
clone size: .
CDR3 length: 15
CDR3 protein: CASSQADRRSEKLFF
CDR3 DNA: TGCGCCAGCAGCCAAGCGGACAGGCGAAGTGAAAAACTGTTTTTT

J gene: TRBJ1-2
V gene: TRBV12-3/TRBV12-4
D gene: .
clone size: once
CDR3 length: 13
CDR3 protein: CASSRTGVSSYTF
CDR3 DNA: TGTGCCAGCAGTCGTACAGGCGTCAGTAGCTACACCTTC

J gene: TRBJ1-3
V gene: TRBV7-2
D gene: TRBD1
clone size: .
CDR3 length: 15
CDR3 protein: CASSKQGAAGNTIYF
CDR3 DNA: TGTGCCAGCAGCAAGCAGGGGGCGGCTGGAAACACCATATATTTT

J gene: TRBJ1-2
V gene: TRBV19
D gene: .
clone size: .
CDR3 length: 13
CDR3 protein: CASSIETGIGYTF
CDR3 DNA: TGTGCCAGTAGTATAGAGACGGGGATTGGCTACACCTTC

J gene: TRBJ1-5
V gene: TRBV18
D gene: .
clone size: .
CDR3 length: 17
CDR3 protein: CASSSLPHEDSNQPQHF
CDR3 DNA: TGTGCCAGCTCATCATTGCCACACGAGGATAGCAATCAGCCCCAGCATTTT

J gene: TRBJ2-2
V gene: TRBV30
D gene: TRBD1
clone size: .
CDR3 length: 14
CDR3 protein: CAWPGQANTGELFF
CDR3 DNA: TGTGCCTGGCCAGGACAGGCGAACACCGGGGAGCTGTTTTTT

J gene: TRBJ2-2
V gene: TRBV19
D gene: .
clone size: .
CDR3 length: 14
CDR3 protein: CASSMGQNTGELFF
CDR3 DNA: TGTGCCAGTAGTATGGGACAGAACACCGGGGAGCTGTTTTTT

J gene: TRBJ1-2
V gene: TRBV6-2/TRBV6-3
D gene: TRBD1
clone size: once
CDR3 length: 13
CDR3 protein: CASSYTGGLGYTF
CDR3 DNA: TGTGCCAGCAGTTACACAGGGGGTCTCGGCTACACCTTC

J gene: TRBJ2-2
V gene: TRBV10-3
D gene: .
clone size: .
CDR3 length: 15
CDR3 protein: CAISGSGLNTGELFF
CDR3 DNA: TGTGCCATCAGCGGGAGCGGGCTGAACACCGGGGAGCTGTTTTTT

J gene: TRBJ2-5
V gene: TRBV7-9
D gene: TRBD1
clone size: .
CDR3 length: 14
CDR3 protein: CASSPWTGGETQYF
CDR3 DNA: TGTGCCAGCAGCCCTTGGACAGGGGGAGAGACCCAGTACTTC

J gene: TRBJ2-7
V gene: TRBV20-1
D gene: .
clone size: .
CDR3 length: 14
CDR3 protein: CSATENYKAYEQYF
CDR3 DNA: TGCAGTGCTACTGAGAACTACAAAGCCTACGAGCAGTACTTC

J gene: TRBJ1-2
V gene: TRBV7-6
D gene: .
clone size: .
CDR3 length: 13
CDR3 protein: CASSLNRNYGYTF
CDR3 DNA: TGTGCCAGCAGCTTGAACAGAAACTATGGCTACACCTTC